Following are 2 T cell receptor beta chains from one sample sequenced in a study of CD8+CD57+ T cells in acquired aplastic anemia. Individuals selected for sequencing had exhibited CD8+CD57+ cell expansion on flow cytometry. TCR beta VDJ combinations and CDR3 sequences were profiled from genomic DNA. TCRdb recomputed calls from the reads with MiXCR, one row per CDR3 protein. Among about 150,000 distinct CDR3 sequences listed, less than 50% were seen once. Sequencing was done on a sample of sorted CD4+, CD8+, or CD8+CD57+ T cells (not recorded which) from PBMCs. The receptors stem from a human donor with aplastic anemia.

This clonotype was counted a few times. The rearrangement uses TRBV11-2 and TRBJ2-1, with D perhaps TRBD2 (5 bases). CDR1 and CDR2 (germline): SGHAT, FQNNGV. The CDR3 length is 18 residues. V lost 3 bases to trimming and J lost 0 bases, with 18 bases between them. The CDR3 spells CASSFAPRLNSSYNEQFF. CDR3 DNA sequence: TGTGCCAGCAGCTTTGCCCCCCGACTAAACAGCTCCTACAATGAGCAGTTCTTC. Full variable domain (remainder filled in from reference TRBV11-2 and TRBJ2-1): EAGVAQSPRYKIIEKRQSVAFWCNPISGHATLYWYQQILGQGPKLLIQFQNNGVVDDSQLPKDRFSAERLKGVDSTLKIQPAKLEDSAVYLCASSFAPRLNSSYNEQFFGPGTRLTVL.

J is TRBJ1-2 and V is TRBV10-3; tentatively, D is TRBD1 (6 bases). The V end lost 10 bases, the J end lost 4 bases, and 16 bases lay between the germline ends. Germline CDR1 is ENHRY and CDR2 is SYGVKD. CDR3 length equals 13 residues. CDR3 DNA: TGTGCCACCTTTAAGGACAGCCTCTATGGCTACACCTTC. Translating gives CATFKDSLYGYTF.